Sequencing of this T cell receptor beta chain was carried out in a study of radiotherapy plus CTLA-4 blockade in lung cancer. CDR1 and CDR2 (germline): LGHNA, YSLEER. The CDR3 length is 16 residues. V lost 1 base to trimming and J lost 2 bases, with 12 bases between them. Assay used: immunoSEQ multiplex PCR; TCRdb lists only in-frame clones, some missing. This sample has about 62,000 clones; approximately 76% occur once, and the top ten carry 2.9%. The sample in question was peripheral blood, obtained from a patient treated with radiotherapy plus ipilimumab. The chain uses TRBV4-3 and TRBJ1-5; D gene uncertain. The clonotype originates from a human donor with non-small cell lung cancer who had a complete response to radiotherapy plus ipilimumab. The CDR3, as DNA: TGCGCCAGCAGCCAAGTTTGGAGGGCGGGCAATCAGCCCCAGCATTTT. Translating it yields CASSQVWRAGNQPQHF.